This T cell receptor beta chain was retrieved from a study of PD-L1 blockade in urothelial cancer. The overall study: Patients, treated from about 2014 onward, received atezolizumab 1,200 mg intravenously every 3 weeks. T cells numbered a median of around 150,000 in the blood samples. Analysis of the blood was performed 3 weeks (second dose) and 6 weeks after treatment start.

This sample's time point: peripheral blood 6 weeks after treatment start. The germline CDR1 and CDR2 sequences are SQVTM and ANQGSEA. The CDR3 totals 13 residues. V lost 4 bases and J lost 2, with 12 bases in between. The table came from immunoSEQ multiplex PCR; TCRdb's copy has only in-frame clones and leaves some out. This sample has about 45,000 clones; approximately 78% occur once, and the top ten carry about 13%. This clone came up once. The rearrangement links TRBV29-1 to TRBJ2-7; D ambiguous. This TCR came from a man in his 60s with urothelial cancer. This specimen consisted of PBMCs, obtained around atezolizumab (anti-PD-L1) treatment. CDR3 DNA sequence: TGCAGCGTTGTCTCAGGTCGTACCTACGAGCAGTACTTC. It specifies CSVVSGRTYEQYF.